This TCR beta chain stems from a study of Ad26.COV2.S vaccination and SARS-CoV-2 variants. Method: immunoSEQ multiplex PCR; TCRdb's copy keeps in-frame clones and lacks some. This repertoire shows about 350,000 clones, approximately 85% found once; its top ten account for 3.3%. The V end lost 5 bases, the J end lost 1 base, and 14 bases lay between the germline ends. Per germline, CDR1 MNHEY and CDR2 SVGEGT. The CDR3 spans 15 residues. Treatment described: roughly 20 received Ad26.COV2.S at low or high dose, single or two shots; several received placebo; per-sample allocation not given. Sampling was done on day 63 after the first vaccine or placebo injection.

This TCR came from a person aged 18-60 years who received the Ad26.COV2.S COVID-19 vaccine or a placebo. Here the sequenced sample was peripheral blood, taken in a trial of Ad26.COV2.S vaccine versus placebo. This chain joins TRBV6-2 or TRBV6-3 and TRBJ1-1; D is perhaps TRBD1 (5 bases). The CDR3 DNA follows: TGTGCCAGCAGTGATTGGGACCTCCGGAACACTGAAGCTTTCTTT. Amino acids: CASSDWDLRNTEAFF.